Below, 3 T cell receptor beta chains from the same sample are listed, as sequenced in a study of blood T cell repertoires in COVID-19. Method: immunoSEQ multiplex PCR; TCRdb's copy keeps in-frame clones and lacks some. The sample carries approximately 80,000 clones, around 88% recorded once. The source material was peripheral blood. These receptors were taken from a woman older than 75 with acute or convalescent COVID-19.

The chain combines TRBV5-1 with TRBJ1-6; D may be TRBD1 (5 bases). The CDR3 has 15 residues. Germline-derived CDR1 and CDR2 are SGHRS and YFSETQ. The germline V and J ends were trimmed by 0 bases and 5 bases, with 9 bases remaining between them. This CDR3 is CASSLDGGDNSPLHF. Here the CDR3 DNA reads TGCGCCAGCAGCTTGGATGGGGGGGATAATTCACCCCTCCACTTT.

The chain recombines TRBV4-3 with TRBJ2-2; D is possibly TRBD2 (7 bases). Trimming shortened V by 1 base and J by 6 bases, and 12 bases separated the two germline ends. The CDR3 loop spans 15 amino acids. Germline loops: CDR1 LGHNA, CDR2 YSLEER. CDR3 nucleotide sequence: TGCGCCAGCAGCCAAGGAGGGGGGGCGGCCGGGGAGCTGTTTTTT. Its protein is CASSQGGGAAGELFF.

CDR3 amino acids: CASSSRGGQETQYF. CDR3 sequence (DNA): TGTGCCAGCAGCTCTCGCGGGGGCCAAGAGACCCAGTACTTC. The V and J genes are TRBV11-3 and TRBJ2-5, with 7 nucleotides matching TRBD2. CDR1 is SGHNT, CDR2 YENEEA, per germline. Germline trimming cut 4 bases from V and 1 base from J; bases unmatched to any gene: 3. The CDR3 extends over 14 amino acids.